These 9 T cell receptor beta chains were all obtained from the same sample, sequenced in a study of cytomegalovirus exposure and HLA in healthy donors. The PCR was carried out with 60 Vbeta primers and 13 Jbeta primers. Libraries were prepared by immunoSEQ multiplex PCR; TCRdb keeps only in-frame clonotypes and omits some of them. Here the sample spans about 190,000 clones, over 75% being singletons. The specimen was PBMCs. Every receptor here comes from a woman aged 45-65 years in good health and CMV-seropositive.

The chain carries TRBV5-6 and TRBJ1-3, with D uncertain. CDR1 and CDR2 (germline): SGHDT, YYEEEE. V lost 0 bases and J lost 8, with 15 bases in between. This CDR3 is built from 15 residues. The DNA for the CDR3 is TGTGCCAGCAGCTTGGCCGAGGGAGTGAGGGACACCATATATTTT. Encoded protein: CASSLAEGVRDTIYF.

The chain couples TRBV12-5 to TRBJ1-5, with D maybe TRBD1 (6 bases). This CDR3 is 17 amino acids long. Germline loops: CDR1 LGHNT, CDR2 FRNRAP. Trimming shortened V by 6 bases and J by 3 bases, and 21 bases separated the two germline ends. The CDR3 is CASGTGRGRSDNQPQHF. CDR3 bases: TGTGCTAGTGGCACCGGGCGGGGGCGGTCGGACAATCAGCCCCAGCATTTT.

CDR3 amino acids: CASSPTMDETEAFF. CDR3 nucleotide sequence: TGCGCCAGCAGCCCAACTATGGATGAGACTGAAGCTTTCTTT. This chain joins TRBV4-1 and TRBJ1-1; D gene uncertain. The V gene lost 4 bases and the J gene lost 5 bases, with 14 bases spanning the gap. CDR3 size: 14 residues. The germline V gene has CDR1 MGHRA and CDR2 YSYEKL.

The chain uses TRBV30 and TRBJ1-5; D unclear. This CDR3 region has 15 residues. Germline CDR1 reads GTSNPN; CDR2 reads SVGIG (reference sequence). The V gene lost 0 bases and the J gene lost 2 bases, with 11 bases spanning the gap. For the CDR3, the DNA is TGTGCCTGGAGTGTACGGGGTCTGGGCAATCAGCCCCAGCATTTT. The encoded protein is CAWSVRGLGNQPQHF.

V and J are TRBV11-1 and TRBJ1-2; TRBD1 is a possible D gene (6 bases). Deletions cut 1 base from V and 4 bases from J, with 19 bases between. The CDR3 is 17 residues long. CDR1 SGHAT and CDR2 FQDESV come from the germline V gene (reference sequence). The CDR3 DNA sequence: TGTGCCAGCAGCTTAGGACAAACAGGGCAAAAAATCTATGGCTACACCTTC. Residues: CASSLGQTGQKIYGYTF.

The rearrangement links TRBV6-4 to TRBJ1-2; 12 bases are a match to TRBD1. Germline V gene sequence: CDR1 MRHNA, CDR2 SNTAGT. The CDR3 has 15 amino acids. The V and J ends lost 4 bases and 8 bases, in that order; junction bases with no gene match: 8. CDR3 nucleotide sequence: TGTGCCAGCAGTGCCTCCGGGACAGGGGGCAGCGGCTACACCTTC. Protein product: CASSASGTGGSGYTF.

The chain joins TRBV28 to TRBJ1-2, with 10 bases fitting TRBD1. Per germline, CDR1 MDHEN and CDR2 SYDVKM. Trimming cost V 7 bases and J 2 bases; bases outside gene matches: 4. The CDR3 runs 14 residues. The CDR3 sequence: CASTGTGVNYGYTF. The CDR3 DNA reads TGTGCCAGCACCGGGACAGGGGTGAACTATGGCTACACCTTC.

This clone showed up just once. The chain combines TRBV10-1 with TRBJ2-7; 7 bases map to TRBD2. Germline lookup yields CDR1 WNHNN and CDR2 SYGVQD (reference sequence). The trim removed 0 bases at V and 6 bases at J, leaving 5 bases unmatched. The CDR3 is 14 amino acids. CDR3 residues: CASSESGGWGEQYF. The CDR3, as DNA: TGCGCCAGCAGTGAGTCCGGGGGGTGGGGCGAGCAGTACTTC.

V and J are TRBV5-1 and TRBJ1-1; 9 positions agree with TRBD1. Germline V gene lookup returns CDR1 SGHRS and CDR2 YFSETQ. The J segment lost 4 bases and the V segment lost 4 bases, leaving 23 bases of the junction unmatched. The CDR3 has 20 residues. CDR3 residues: CASSDGQGRLGANTGTEAFF. DNA of the CDR3: TGCGCCAGCAGCGACGGACAGGGGAGGCTAGGGGCCAACACAGGCACTGAAGCTTTCTTT.